What follows is one T cell receptor beta chain and its context. This sample was taken from a study of radiation and T cells in renal cell carcinoma. Regarding time point: blood 4 weeks post-SBRT, at nephrectomy. Treatment indicated: 15 Gy SBRT to primary tumor, nephrectomy 4 weeks later. Nephrectomy followed 15 Gy stereotactic body radiation by 4 weeks. This renal cell carcinoma was of the clear cell type. V was pared by 3 bases and J by 1 base, with 8 bases of the junction left unmatched. Germline lookup yields CDR1 LNHDA and CDR2 SQIVND (reference sequence). CDR3 length: 17 amino acids. The table came from immunoSEQ multiplex PCR; TCRdb's copy has only in-frame clones and leaves some out. This sample has under 200,000 clones, with 88% found just once.

The rearrangement links TRBV19 to TRBJ2-1, with 8 bases aligning to TRBD2. This clonotype was sampled from a woman aged 50 to 65 with renal cell carcinoma. Specimen: blood, collected from a patient whose treatment included radiotherapy and nephrectomy. CDR3 amino acids: CASSISPPSGSYNEQFF. DNA for the CDR3: TGTGCCAGTAGTATCTCCCCACCTAGCGGGTCCTACAATGAGCAGTTCTTC.